The clone carrying this T cell receptor (beta chain) was observed a handful of times. Its antigen is as yet unknown. TCRdb reanalysed the 5' RACE reads using MiXCR and keeps one entry per CDR3 protein. The sample shows some 160,000 distinct CDR3 sequences, roughly 31% of them seen only once. This sample is part of a study of T-cell memory formation after mild COVID-19. At the level of the study: In these data, TCR clusters were largely donor specific.

Unmatched junction bases numbered 3, after V lost 3 bases and J lost 0 bases. The length of the CDR3 is 15 residues. The germline CDR1 and CDR2 sequences are KGHSH and LQKENI. Study-level results: CD4+ contracting clones lay mainly in CM and EM, CD8+ ones in EMRA. Clones that got smaller from day 15 to 85 had even CD4/CD8, while clones growing later tipped toward CD4+.

This chain links TRBV18 with TRBJ2-3, with 7 bases identical to TRBD2. The specimen was PBMCs or a T cell subset sorted from them (not recorded which). The TCR originated in an adult woman who had mild COVID-19 (a few samples of this study predate the infection). Cell type and time point are not known. The CDR3 bases are TGTGCCAGCTCACCGCGCGGGGGTAGCACAGATACGCAGTATTTT. This translates into CASSPRGGSTDTQYF.